Shown below are 32 T cell receptor beta chains from a single sample sequenced in a study of T cell repertoires in cytomegalovirus infection. Via MiXCR, TCRdb re-called the reads, giving one row per CDR3 protein. The table records about 130,000 distinct CDR3 sequences, roughly 9% of them present only once. Sequenced input: PBMCs. These receptor sequences come from a human donor in good health (CMV status not recorded). Some clones in this sample may be carry-over from other donors' samples.

The sample holds many counts of this clonotype. The chain has TRBV7-2 and TRBJ2-1; 13 bases map to TRBD2. The CDR3 consists of 15 residues. The germline V gene has CDR1 SGHTA and CDR2 FQGNSA. J gave up 5 bases and V 3 bases, and 1 base lay outside the gene matches. The CDR3 DNA reads as TGTGCCAGCAGCTTGGGACTAGCGGGACACAATGAGCAGTTCTTC. Its translation: CASSLGLAGHNEQFF.

This clonotype has a count of ten or more. The chain couples TRBV2 to TRBJ2-2; TRBD1 matches 8 bases. J gave up 5 bases and V 6 bases, and 8 bases lay outside the gene matches. Germline CDR1 is SNHLY and CDR2 is FYNNEI. The CDR3 is made up of 15 amino acids. Written as DNA, the CDR3 is TGTGCCAGCAGCGTGACAGGGGCTTGGACCGGGGAGCTGTTTTTT. Its translation: CASSVTGAWTGELFF.

This clonotype showed up many times. The chain couples TRBV7-2 to TRBJ2-7; D might be TRBD1 or TRBD2, each matching 5 bases. CDR1 and CDR2 from the germline V gene are SGHTA and FQGNSA. This CDR3 spans 14 amino acids. The germline V and J ends were trimmed by 5 bases and 4 bases, with 15 bases remaining between them. CDR3 in amino acids: CASSRTGTDYEQYF. The CDR3 bases are TGTGCCAGCAGCCGGACCGGGACCGATTACGAGCAGTACTTC.

This clonotype was recorded many times. The V call is TRBV28, the J call TRBJ1-1, with a tentative D call TRBD1 (5 bases). The CDR3 runs to 15 residues. Per the germline V gene, CDR1 is MDHEN and CDR2 is SYDVKM. Trimming took off 5 bases at V and 1 base at J, with 14 bases between the two ends. As DNA, the CDR3 is TGTGCCAGCAGTAAAGGGGACGCAGGGAACACTGAAGCTTTCTTT. Protein sequence: CASSKGDAGNTEAFF. Filled out from reference TRBV28 and TRBJ1-1, the complete variable domain reads DVKVTQSSRYLVKRTGEKVFLECVQDMDHENMFWYRQDPGLGLRLIYFSYDVKMKEKGDIPEGYSVSREKKERFSLILESASTNQTSMYLCASSKGDAGNTEAFFGQGTRLTVV.

This clonotype has a count of ten or more. The J gene is TRBJ1-3, the V gene TRBV6-6, with unresolved D. CDR1 and CDR2 (germline): MNHNY, SVGAGI (reference sequence). The CDR3 contains 17 residues. Trimming removed 0 bases from V and 0 bases from J, with 12 bases in between. CDR3 sequence: CASSYSSRHHSGNTIYF. The CDR3 DNA sequence: TGTGCCAGCAGTTACTCGAGTCGACATCACTCTGGAAACACCATATATTTT.

In its sample, this clonotype was seen many times. The V and J genes are TRBV7-2 and TRBJ1-4; TRBD1 might be the D (5 bases). The CDR3 loop spans 15 amino acids. The germline V gene encodes CDR1 SGHTA and CDR2 FQGNSA. V dropped 1 base and J dropped 4 bases, with 10 bases sitting between them. The CDR3 sequence is CASSLGSGFNEKLFF. CDR3 nucleotides: TGTGCCAGCAGCTTAGGATCAGGGTTTAATGAAAAACTGTTTTTT.

This clonotype was found many times. The chain links TRBV12-3 or TRBV12-4 to TRBJ1-2; D gene ambiguous. Trimming took off 6 bases at V and 0 bases at J, with 11 bases between the two ends. The CDR3 sequence is 14 residues long. DNA of the CDR3: TGTGCCAGCAGGCTTGGAGTCCCTAACTATGGCTACACCTTC. Encoded protein: CASRLGVPNYGYTF.

Ten or more counts support this clonotype. A much larger clone differs from this one at a single base, so this may be a read error. The chain uses TRBV7-9 and TRBJ1-5; perhaps TRBD1 as D (5 bases). Germline V CDR1 and CDR2: SEHNR, FQNEAQ (reference sequence). V was trimmed by 1 base and J by 0 bases, leaving 7 bases between them. The CDR3 runs to 15 residues. The CDR3 DNA reads as TGTGCCAGCAGCTTAGAGGGGTTTAGCAATCAGCCCCAGCATTTT. Protein product: CASSLEGFSNQPQHF.

Regarding this clonotype: A much larger clone is a single base away; this may be a read error. The V gene is TRBV28, the J gene TRBJ1-5; D not resolved. Trimming removed 6 bases from V and 3 bases from J, with 15 bases in between. The CDR3 has 15 residues. CDR1 and CDR2 (germline): MDHEN, SYDVKM. The CDR3 reads CASSPVGNTNQPQHF. DNA of the CDR3: TGTGCCAGCAGCCCGGTAGGGAACACCAATCAGCCCCAGCATTTT.

Many counts were recorded for this clonotype. The rearrangement joins TRBV7-2 to TRBJ2-7; weak D call: TRBD1 (5 bases). This CDR3 region has 15 residues. Germline loops: CDR1 SGHTA, CDR2 FQGNSA. V dropped 1 base and J dropped 5 bases, with 15 bases sitting between them. This CDR3 reads CASSLVRQPNDEQYF. CDR3 nucleotide sequence: TGTGCCAGCAGCTTAGTTAGACAGCCAAACGACGAGCAGTACTTC.

This clonotype has just a few counts. V is TRBV6-2 or TRBV6-3 and J is TRBJ2-7; TRBD2 is a possible D gene (6 bases). Germline loops: CDR1 MNHEY, CDR2 SVGEGT. The CDR3 is 14 amino acids. The V end lost 0 bases, the J end lost 5 bases, and 11 bases lay between the germline ends. The CDR3 nucleotides are TGTGCCAGCAGTTACTCGCAGGGAGGCAACGAGCAGTACTTC. Its translation: CASSYSQGGNEQYF.

This clonotype was detected many times. V usage is TRBV28 and J usage is TRBJ1-2; 7 bases align to TRBD1. The CDR3 extends over 13 amino acids. Unmatched junction bases numbered 5, after V lost 3 bases and J lost 7 bases. Germline lookup yields CDR1 MDHEN and CDR2 SYDVKM. For the CDR3, the DNA is TGTGCCAGCAGTTTGGAGAGGGGGCGTGGCTACACCTTC. Translation gives CASSLERGRGYTF.

This clonotype has a handful of counts. The CDR3 loop is CASRRSGGVANEQYF. DNA of the CDR3: TGTGCCAGCAGACGCAGCGGGGGAGTAGCGAACGAGCAGTACTTC. This chain joins TRBV28 and TRBJ2-7; 8 positions agree with TRBD2. J lost 5 bases, V lost 6 bases, and 12 bases had no gene match. This CDR3 spans 15 amino acids. Germline loops: CDR1 MDHEN, CDR2 SYDVKM.

This clonotype showed up many times. V and J are TRBV5-4 and TRBJ2-7; D may be TRBD1 (5 bases). There are 15 residues in the CDR3. V was trimmed by 0 bases and J by 6 bases, leaving 16 bases between them. CDR1 SGHNT and CDR2 YYREEE come from the germline V gene (reference sequence). CDR3 in DNA: TGTGCCAGCAGCTTGGGTAAGGAACCTACAGGCGAGCAGTACTTC. Its protein is CASSLGKEPTGEQYF.

This clonotype was seen at least ten times. The chain links TRBV7-2 to TRBJ2-1; the D gene is possibly TRBD2 (7 bases). V was shortened by 6 bases and J by 0 bases, with 9 bases between the two germline ends. The CDR3 extends over 14 amino acids. Germline CDR1 is SGHTA and CDR2 is FQGNSA. The CDR3: CASSRGGSYNEQFF. As DNA, the CDR3 is TGTGCCAGCAGTAGGGGGGGCTCCTACAATGAGCAGTTCTTC.

This chain links TRBV3-1 with TRBJ1-2, with a possible D match to TRBD1 (6 bases). Germline CDR1 and CDR2: LGHDT and YNNKEL (reference sequence). Deletions cut 4 bases from V and 8 bases from J, with 17 bases between. The CDR3 has 14 amino acids. In nucleotides, the CDR3 is TGTGCCAGCAGCCCCCTGGGGGCCCCTGAAGGCTACACCTTC. Residues: CASSPLGAPEGYTF.

In its sample, this clonotype was seen many times. The CDR3 bases are TGTGCCAGCAGCTCGACGCAGGGGGCTCGGACTGAAGCTTTCTTT. Translation gives CASSSTQGARTEAFF. This sequence joins TRBV7-2 and TRBJ1-1; 8 bases line up with TRBD1. This CDR3 spans 15 amino acids. J gave up 5 bases and V 4 bases, and 9 bases lay outside the gene matches. Germline CDR1 SGHTA, CDR2 FQGNSA.

The V gene is TRBV14, the J gene TRBJ1-1; D gene ambiguous. This CDR3 region has 15 residues. V was pared by 2 bases and J by 7 bases, with 17 bases between. Germline V CDR1 and CDR2: SGHDN, FVKESK. CDR3 loop: CASSQNHQRRIEAFF. DNA of the CDR3: TGTGCCAGCAGCCAAAACCATCAAAGGAGAATTGAAGCTTTCTTT.

This clonotype was observed many times. The chain recombines TRBV9 with TRBJ2-1; D ambiguous. Trimming shortened V by 4 bases and J by 3 bases, and 11 bases separated the two germline ends. This CDR3 spans 14 amino acids. Per germline, CDR1 SGDLS and CDR2 YYNGEE. The CDR3 DNA reads as TGTGCCAGCAGCCCCCATCTCAACTACAATGAGCAGTTCTTC. Protein sequence: CASSPHLNYNEQFF.

This clonotype showed up many times. The V gene is TRBV6-1, the J gene TRBJ1-6, with TRBD1 as a possible D gene (6 bases). Germline V lookup: CDR1 MNHNS, CDR2 SASEGT. The CDR3 has 15 amino acids. Trimming took 5 bases from V and 7 from J, leaving 15 bases between them. As DNA, the CDR3 is TGTGCCAGCAGTAGGGGGGACAAGCGCAATTCACCCCTCCACTTT. This codes for CASSRGDKRNSPLHF.

The V gene is TRBV12-3 or TRBV12-4, the J gene TRBJ1-1, with 7 bases identical to TRBD1. The CDR3 is 14 residues long. J was trimmed by 13 bases and V by 2 bases; bases with no gene match: 13. The CDR3 sequence is CASSLKGRQGEDFF. Here the CDR3 DNA reads TGTGCCAGCAGTTTAAAGGGTAGACAGGGAGAGGATTTCTTT.

This clonotype was counted between two and nine times. The chain carries TRBV12-3 or TRBV12-4 and TRBJ1-2; 7 nucleotides agree with TRBD1. CDR3 length equals 14 residues. The V gene end was trimmed by 6 bases and the J gene end by 4 bases; junction bases not matched to a gene: 8. The DNA of the CDR3 is TGTGCCAGCAGCCGGACAGGAAGGGGCTATGGCTACACCTTC. This translates into CASSRTGRGYGYTF.

The sample holds many counts of this clonotype. The J gene is TRBJ2-1, the V gene TRBV12-3 or TRBV12-4; 7 nucleotides match TRBD1. This CDR3 comprises 13 residues. The J segment lost 3 bases and the V segment lost 8 bases, leaving 4 bases of the junction unmatched. CDR3 sequence: CASSGQVYNEQFF. CDR3 sequence (DNA): TGTGCCAGCTCTGGACAGGTCTACAATGAGCAGTTCTTC.

This clonotype was seen repeatedly, ten times or more. The genes are TRBV4-1 and TRBJ2-7; either TRBD1 or TRBD2 may supply D (6 bases each). The CDR3 has 18 residues. V lost 0 bases, J lost 5 bases, and 23 bases lay in between. Germline CDR1 MGHRA, CDR2 YSYEKL. CDR3 loop: CASSQDNPGAAPRDEQYF. CDR3 sequence (DNA): TGCGCCAGCAGCCAAGATAATCCGGGGGCAGCTCCGCGGGACGAGCAGTACTTC.

This clonotype was seen ten or more times. The rearrangement links TRBV6-6 to TRBJ1-3; no clear D gene. CDR1 and CDR2 from the germline V gene are MNHNY and SVGAGI (reference sequence). V shed 8 bases and J shed 0 bases, with 8 bases lying between them. The CDR3 spans 13 residues. This chain's CDR3 is CASHFNSGNTIYF. The CDR3 DNA reads as TGTGCCAGCCACTTTAACTCTGGAAACACCATATATTTT.

The rearrangement links TRBV2 to TRBJ1-1; D ambiguous. V was pared by 0 bases and J by 11 bases, with 13 bases between. Germline-derived CDR1 and CDR2 are SNHLY and FYNNEI. CDR3 size: 13 residues. The CDR3, as DNA: TGTGCCAGCAGTGAAGCGGGGATTCGTTCGGCTTTCTTT. Translating it yields CASSEAGIRSAFF.

DNA of the CDR3: TGCGCCAGCAGCCCGGGACAGGGAGACGAAAAACTGTTTTTT. Translated, it gives CASSPGQGDEKLFF. J is TRBJ1-4 and V is TRBV5-1, with 9 bases aligning to TRBD1. With 4 bases clipped from V and 8 bases from J, the junction kept 6 bases outside the gene matches. The CDR3 sequence is 14 residues long. CDR1 is SGHRS and CDR2 is YFSETQ in the germline V gene.

This clonotype was found many times. This rearrangement joins TRBV19 to TRBJ1-1, with D hard to call. The V end was cut by 1 base, the J end by 3 bases, with 6 bases between. The CDR3 consists of 13 residues. Germline CDR1 reads LNHDA; CDR2 reads SQIVND (reference sequence). CDR3 residues: CASSIGVDTEAFF. The CDR3 DNA follows: TGTGCCAGTAGTATAGGGGTGGACACTGAAGCTTTCTTT.

This clonotype has ten or more counts. The chain has TRBV7-3 and TRBJ2-2; D is perhaps TRBD2 (5 bases). Germline V gene data show CDR1 as SGHTA and CDR2 as FQGTGA. The CDR3 totals 14 residues. The germline V and J ends were trimmed by 8 bases and 5 bases, with 15 bases remaining between them. CDR3 sequence (DNA): TGTGCCAGCGGCGGGCAGTTCGGAACCGGGGAGCTGTTTTTT. Translating it yields CASGGQFGTGELFF.

This clonotype showed up many times. A much larger clone is a single base away; this may be a read error. The rearrangement links TRBV12-3 or TRBV12-4 to TRBJ2-3; 7 nucleotides line up with TRBD1. Trimming cost V 6 bases and J 0 bases; bases outside gene matches: 6. This CDR3 comprises 15 residues. The CDR3 nucleotides are TGTGCCAGCAGCCAGGACAGGACGAGCACAGATACGCAGTATTTT. Amino acids: CASSQDRTSTDTQYF.

This clonotype turned up a few times. The CDR3 DNA reads as TGTGCCAGTAGTCAAACGATCCGCGAGACCCACTACGAGCAGTACTTC. This gives the protein CASSQTIRETHYEQYF. The gene calls are TRBV19 and TRBJ2-7; D not resolved. Germline loops: CDR1 LNHDA, CDR2 SQIVND (reference sequence). Deletions cut 5 bases from V and 3 bases from J, with 20 bases between. This CDR3 contains 16 residues.

This clonotype was recorded many times. The CDR3 loop reads CASSGGDGYTF. The CDR3 nucleotides read TGTGCCAGCAGTGGAGGGGATGGCTACACCTTC. The chain employs TRBV28 and TRBJ1-2; TRBD1 is a possible D gene (5 bases). Germline CDR1 reads MDHEN; CDR2 reads SYDVKM. The CDR3 is 11 amino acids. The V and J ends lost 5 bases and 6 bases respectively, with 7 bases between them.